Below, 26 T cell receptor beta chains from the same sample are listed, as sequenced in a study of cytomegalovirus exposure and HLA in healthy donors. The PCR used 60 Vbeta and 13 Jbeta primers. Some clones are missing from TCRdb's copy, which holds only in-frame ones; the method was immunoSEQ multiplex PCR. This sample has 100,000 to 120,000 clones, with nearly 15% found just once. The sample consisted of PBMCs. The origin of the receptors is a female donor in good health and CMV-seronegative.

The chain uses TRBV5-1 and TRBJ2-1; TRBD2 agrees at 11 bases. The CDR3 is made up of 15 amino acids. V trimming: 1 base; J trimming: 7 bases; junction bases outside the gene matches: 4. CDR1 SGHRS and CDR2 YFSETQ come from the germline V gene. The CDR3 reads CASSLSSGRRNEQFF. CDR3 DNA sequence: TGCGCCAGCAGCTTGTCTAGCGGGAGGAGGAATGAGCAGTTCTTC.

This clone has more than one count but fewer than ten. The chain joins TRBV19 to TRBJ1-6; TRBD1 matches 9 bases. The germline gives CDR1 LNHDA, CDR2 SQIVND (reference sequence). V shed 5 bases and J 9 bases; nucleotides not matched to a gene: 5. CDR3 length: 14 amino acids. The CDR3 DNA follows: TGTGCCAGTAGTCCCGGGACAGGGTCTTCACCCCTCCACTTT. Amino acids: CASSPGTGSSPLHF.

The CDR3 region is CARTRNTIYF. The CDR3 nucleotides read TGTGCCAGGACAAGAAACACCATATATTTT. The chain is built from TRBV19 and TRBJ1-3, with D unresolved. This CDR3 is 10 amino acids long. Trimming took off 9 bases at V and 5 bases at J, with 5 bases between the two ends. Germline lookup yields CDR1 LNHDA and CDR2 SQIVND (reference sequence).

The chain has TRBV2 and TRBJ2-4, with 8 nucleotides matching TRBD1. The CDR3 spans 14 residues. Germline lookup yields CDR1 SNHLY and CDR2 FYNNEI. The V gene end was trimmed by 4 bases and the J gene end by 6 bases; junction bases not matched to a gene: 5. CDR3 coding DNA: TGTGCCAGCAGTGTACAGGGGGGAGGAAACATTCAGTACTTC. Its protein is CASSVQGGGNIQYF.

This clone was found a few times. The rearrangement uses TRBV10-1 and TRBJ2-5; TRBD2 aligns across 7 bases. The ends lost 5 bases at V and 4 bases at J; junction bases unmatched: 7. CDR1 is WNHNN, CDR2 SYGVQD, per germline (reference sequence). The CDR3 runs to 14 residues. The CDR3 here is CASSFREEGETQYF. The CDR3 DNA sequence: TGCGCCAGCAGTTTTCGGGAGGAGGGAGAGACCCAGTACTTC.

The V gene is TRBV15, the J gene TRBJ1-4; D is undetermined. Germline CDR1 reads LNHNV; CDR2 reads YYDKDF (reference sequence). The CDR3 totals 16 residues. V was cut by 1 base and J by 0 bases, with 9 bases left in between. The CDR3 loop reads CATSRVLATTNEKLFF. CDR3 sequence (DNA): TGTGCCACCAGCAGAGTTCTCGCGACAACTAATGAAAAACTGTTTTTT.

The chain has TRBV11-2 and TRBJ2-3; 10 bases fit TRBD2. V shed 0 bases, J shed 2 bases, and the junction held 2 bases outside the gene matches. Germline values: CDR1 SGHAT, CDR2 FQNNGV. This CDR3 contains 16 residues. CDR3 in DNA: TGTGCCAGCAGCTTAGAACTAGCGGGAATCACAGATACGCAGTATTTT. Protein sequence: CASSLELAGITDTQYF. Supplemented by reference TRBV11-2 and TRBJ2-3, the full variable domain reads EAGVAQSPRYKIIEKRQSVAFWCNPISGHATLYWYQQILGQGPKLLIQFQNNGVVDDSQLPKDRFSAERLKGVDSTLKIQPAKLEDSAVYLCASSLELAGITDTQYFGPGTRLTVL.

This clone was counted between two and nine times. The chain recombines TRBV19 with TRBJ2-3, with D perhaps TRBD1 (6 bases). There are 16 residues in the CDR3. Germline CDR1 LNHDA, CDR2 SQIVND (reference sequence). V lost 1 base and J lost 7, with 18 bases in between. The CDR3 bases are TGTGCCAGTAGTATAGGAGGGGGTCGTCTACTGAATACGCAGTATTTT. As protein: CASSIGGGRLLNTQYF.

The chain is built from TRBV5-1 and TRBJ2-7; 9 positions match TRBD1. Germline loops: CDR1 SGHRS, CDR2 YFSETQ. Trimming cost V 0 bases and J 7 bases; bases outside gene matches: 8. There are 15 residues in the CDR3. This CDR3 reads CASSLDPTGGVEQYF. In nucleotides, the CDR3 is TGCGCCAGCAGCTTGGACCCGACAGGGGGTGTGGAGCAGTACTTC. Variable domain in full (rest from reference TRBV5-1 and TRBJ2-7): KAGVTQTPRYLIKTRGQQVTLSCSPISGHRSVSWYQQTPGQGLQFLFEYFSETQRNKGNFPGRFSGRQFSNSRSEMNVSTLELGDSALYLCASSLDPTGGVEQYFGPGTRLTVT.

J is TRBJ2-7 and V is TRBV7-2; 7 bases line up with TRBD2. The CDR3 runs to 14 residues. Looked up from germline, CDR1 is SGHTA and CDR2 is FQGNSA. The trim removed 5 bases at V and 4 bases at J, leaving 8 bases unmatched. This CDR3 reads CASSIRREGYEQYF. The CDR3 coding sequence is TGTGCCAGCAGCATCCGAAGGGAGGGATACGAGCAGTACTTC.

The V call is TRBV25-1, the J call TRBJ2-5; TRBD2 matches at 10 bases. This CDR3 has 14 amino acids. Germline CDR1 is MGHDK and CDR2 is SYGVNS. The V gene end was trimmed by 6 bases and the J gene end by 11 bases; junction bases not matched to a gene: 12. The CDR3 bases are TGTGCCAGCAGGTCCAGGGGCAGCGGGAGGGGGCAGTACTTC. Protein sequence: CASRSRGSGRGQYF.

V usage is TRBV29-1 and J usage is TRBJ1-3, with TRBD1 matching 7 bases. The CDR3 contains 17 residues. The germline V gene encodes CDR1 SQVTM and CDR2 ANQGSEA. V lost 6 bases and J lost 0; bases outside the gene matches: 14. The CDR3 protein is CSVAQRGLKGSGNTIYF. In nucleotides, the CDR3 is TGCAGCGTGGCCCAGAGGGGGCTTAAAGGCTCTGGAAACACCATATATTTT.

The table lists this clone with a few counts. The chain uses TRBV15 and TRBJ2-7; 11 bases are shared with TRBD2. J was trimmed by 2 bases and V by 0 bases; bases with no gene match: 3. This CDR3 has 16 residues. Germline V lookup: CDR1 LNHNV, CDR2 YYDKDF (reference sequence). This CDR3 is CATSRERLAGTYEQYF. The CDR3 coding sequence is TGTGCCACCAGCAGAGAACGACTAGCGGGAACCTACGAGCAGTACTTC.

The J gene is TRBJ2-5, the V gene TRBV6-5, with 10 bases lining up with TRBD1. The CDR3 length is 15 residues. Germline V gene data show CDR1 as MNHEY and CDR2 as SVGAGI. V was pared by 3 bases and J by 3 bases, with 4 bases of the junction left unmatched. The CDR3 DNA sequence: TGTGCCAGCAGTTATTCCGGGACAGGGGAAGAGACCCAGTACTTC. It encodes CASSYSGTGEETQYF.

This clone has only a few counts. V gene TRBV11-2 combines with J gene TRBJ2-3; no clear D. CDR1 and CDR2 from the germline V gene are SGHAT and FQNNGV. There are 16 residues in the CDR3. The V end was cut by 5 bases, the J end by 0 bases, with 15 bases between. Here the CDR3 reads CASSLLRALSTDTQYF. CDR3 DNA sequence: TGTGCCAGCAGCCTCCTGAGAGCGTTAAGCACAGATACGCAGTATTTT.

This chain links TRBV4-1 with TRBJ2-7; 8 bases are shared with TRBD2. Germline lookup yields CDR1 MGHRA and CDR2 YSYEKL. J was trimmed by 6 bases and V by 0 bases; bases with no gene match: 7. This CDR3 is 15 amino acids long. The CDR3 DNA follows: TGCGCCAGCAGCCAAGATCTCACGGGAGGGTCCGAGCAGTACTTC. It encodes CASSQDLTGGSEQYF.

This clone was detected a few times. The genes are TRBV29-1 and TRBJ1-1, with 8 bases matching TRBD1. V lost 7 bases, J lost 0 bases, and 7 bases stayed unmatched. Germline values: CDR1 SQVTM, CDR2 ANQGSEA. There are 14 residues in the CDR3. Here the CDR3 DNA reads TGCAGCGCTAGACAGGGGAATATGAACACTGAAGCTTTCTTT. This encodes CSARQGNMNTEAFF.

The chain uses TRBV7-9 and TRBJ2-1; possible D gene TRBD2, 5 bases. This CDR3 region has 15 residues. CDR1 is SEHNR and CDR2 is FQNEAQ in the germline V gene (reference sequence). V shed 4 bases and J shed 6 bases, with 16 bases lying between them. The CDR3 sequence is CASSSRLIRGNEQFF. CDR3 bases: TGTGCCAGCAGCTCTCGACTCATCCGGGGCAATGAGCAGTTCTTC.

This clone was detected a few times. V gene TRBV2 combines with J gene TRBJ1-1; TRBD1 aligns across 7 bases. The V gene's germline CDR1 is SNHLY and CDR2 FYNNEI. The CDR3 runs to 14 residues. With 6 bases clipped from V and 9 bases from J, the junction kept 13 bases outside the gene matches. CDR3 residues: CASSKDGQEQKAFF. The CDR3 nucleotides are TGTGCCAGCAGCAAGGACGGACAGGAACAAAAAGCTTTCTTT.

The chain links TRBV4-3 to TRBJ2-1, with D unclear. This CDR3 region has 13 residues. Germline-derived CDR1 and CDR2 are LGHNA and YSLEER. Trimming shortened V by 1 base and J by 12 bases, and 13 bases separated the two germline ends. CDR3 region: CASSQGRGTGQFF. The DNA of the CDR3 is TGCGCCAGCAGCCAAGGTAGAGGAACCGGGCAGTTCTTC.

The sample holds a few counts of this clone. This sequence joins TRBV29-1 and TRBJ1-1, with D unclear. Germline-derived CDR1 and CDR2 are SQVTM and ANQGSEA. This CDR3 is built from 13 residues. The V gene lost 3 bases and the J gene lost 1 base, with 9 bases spanning the gap. CDR3 amino acids: CSVEREGNTEAFF. CDR3 nucleotides: TGCAGCGTTGAGCGAGAGGGGAACACTGAAGCTTTCTTT.

This chain links TRBV30 with TRBJ1-5; D unresolved. The CDR3 runs to 13 residues. V shed 2 bases and J shed 7 bases, with 12 bases lying between them. Per the germline V gene, CDR1 is GTSNPN and CDR2 is SVGIG (reference sequence). In DNA form, the CDR3 reads TGTGCCTGGAGTAGGCAGGAAGACCAGCCCCAGCATTTT. Its protein product is CAWSRQEDQPQHF.

The gene calls are TRBV27 and TRBJ2-5; a possible D gene is TRBD2 (6 bases). Germline V gene data show CDR1 as MNHEY and CDR2 as SMNVEV (reference sequence). Trimming shortened V by 6 bases and J by 4 bases, and 9 bases separated the two germline ends. CDR3 length equals 12 residues. The chain's CDR3 is CASSPGGETQYF. The CDR3 nucleotides are TGTGCCAGCAGCCCCGGGGGAGAGACCCAGTACTTC.

This clone was detected a few times. The chain recombines TRBV6-4 with TRBJ2-3; 9 nucleotides agree with TRBD2. The V segment lost 7 bases and the J segment 1 base; nucleotides outside the gene matches: 9. This CDR3 contains 16 residues. Looked up from germline, CDR1 is MRHNA and CDR2 is SNTAGT. For the CDR3, the DNA is TGTGCCAGCACCATTGGGGGCGGGAGGGGCACAGATACGCAGTATTTT. Its translation is CASTIGGGRGTDTQYF.

This clone showed up just a few times. The V and J genes are TRBV10-1 and TRBJ2-5; TRBD1 might be the D (5 bases). The V and J ends lost 0 bases and 3 bases respectively, with 8 bases between them. From germline, CDR1 is WNHNN and CDR2 SYGVQD (reference sequence). There are 14 residues in the CDR3. CDR3 DNA sequence: TGCGCCAGCAGTGAGTCGGGCAGGGAAGAGACCCAGTACTTC. As protein: CASSESGREETQYF.

The CDR3 region is CASSLDAPEYNYGYTF. The CDR3, as DNA: TGTGCCAGCAGCTTAGACGCGCCGGAGTATAACTATGGCTACACCTTC. The rearrangement uses TRBV7-9 and TRBJ1-2; D unclear. Per germline, CDR1 SEHNR and CDR2 FQNEAQ (reference sequence). This CDR3 has 16 amino acids. V was shortened by 1 base and J by 1 base, with 13 bases between the two germline ends.